This T cell receptor (beta chain) is from a study of T cells after yellow fever vaccination. CDR3 length: 16 residues. V dropped 3 bases and J dropped 0; count of bases not matched to a gene: 4. CDR1 is MGHRA and CDR2 is YSYEKL in the germline V gene. General study points: Most clones from primary vaccination were detected again post-booster (roughly 95% CD4, about 88% CD8). Abundant clonotypes (contaminants from the bulk population) could be present in FACS-sorted repertoires.

This clonotype occurred a few times. Its antigen is not identified. From the 5' RACE reads, TCRdb called clonotypes with MiXCR, one entry per CDR3 protein. The sample records about 300,000 distinct CDR3 sequences, approximately 8% being singletons. The rearrangement joins TRBV4-1 to TRBJ1-5, with 8 bases matching TRBD1. The receptor was derived from a young man who received the YFV17D yellow fever vaccine. The sample was CD4+ T cells sorted from PBMCs, taken 5 days after the yellow fever booster vaccination. CDR3 DNA sequence: TGCGCCAGCAGCCACGTGACAGGGGATAGCAATCAGCCCCAGCATTTT. Its protein product is CASSHVTGDSNQPQHF.